A single T cell receptor beta chain is shown here with its context. The data were taken from a study of T cells expressing NK-cell markers. TCRdb reprocessed the 5' RACE reads and reports one entry per CDR3 protein, with no DNA. The specimen's table records a few hundred thousand distinct CDR3 sequences. The TCR comes from a man younger than 30 in good health. The sample consisted of blood T cells: a sorted CD56 or NKG2C T cell subset, CD4+ or CD8+ T cells, or bulk PBMC T cells (not recorded which).

The CDR3 protein is CASSPQSNEQFF. The chain employs TRBV6-2 or TRBV6-3 and TRBJ2-1. The CDR3 has 12 amino acids. Germline assignment: CDR1 MNHEY and CDR2 SVGEGT.